The 20 T cell receptor beta chains below were found in one sample sequenced in a study of persistence of HIV-infected CD4 T cells. These TCRs are of unknown antigen specificity. Cells were stimulated nonspecifically with anti-CD3/anti-CD28 magnetic beads. CD4+ T cells upregulating both CD40 ligand and CD69 were sorted as responding cells. The immunoSEQ assay was version 4, run in survey mode. Profiling relied on immunoSEQ multiplex PCR, and the TCRdb table lists in-frame clones only, not all of them. Among tens of thousands of clones, about nine tenths were seen once, and the ten largest hold around 2%. Sequencing was performed on CD4+ T cells sorted from PBMCs after roughly 18-hour stimulation, taken from a patient who received antiretroviral therapy. These TCRs come from an adult man with HIV who was CMV-seropositive.

The CDR3 sequence is CASTRGRIETQYF. The CDR3 bases are TGTGCCAGCACCAGGGGGCGAATAGAGACCCAGTACTTC. The V and J genes are TRBV6-5 and TRBJ2-5; 8 nucleotides match TRBD1. Germline assignment: CDR1 MNHEY and CDR2 SVGAGI. CDR3 length: 13 amino acids. J lost 4 bases, V lost 7 bases, and 5 bases had no gene match.

The chain couples TRBV10-3 to TRBJ1-1; D possibly corresponds to TRBD1 (6 bases). This CDR3 region has 14 residues. Germline CDR1 ENHRY, CDR2 SYGVKD. V lost 6 bases to trimming and J lost 0 bases, with 11 bases between them. The CDR3 sequence: CAIRRDTLNTEAFF. CDR3 nucleotides: TGTGCCATCAGACGGGACACATTGAACACTGAAGCTTTCTTT.

The chain combines TRBV27 with TRBJ1-2; D may be TRBD1 (6 bases). Germline V lookup: CDR1 MNHEY, CDR2 SMNVEV (reference sequence). Trimming removed 2 bases at V and 3 bases at J, with 10 bases between. There are 14 residues in the CDR3. DNA of the CDR3: TGTGCCAGCAGTTTACGGGGGGCGTACTATGGCTACACCTTC. This codes for CASSLRGAYYGYTF.

V gene TRBV28 combines with J gene TRBJ2-7; D gene unclear. The CDR3 spans 12 residues. Germline loops: CDR1 MDHEN, CDR2 SYDVKM. V gave up 7 bases and J gave up 4 bases, with 11 bases separating them. The CDR3: CASNLHGYEQYF. CDR3 DNA: TGTGCCAGCAATCTCCACGGATACGAGCAGTACTTC.

This sequence joins TRBV7-6 and TRBJ2-3, with D possibly matching TRBD2 (8 bases). CDR1 is SGHVS, CDR2 FNYEAQ, per germline. The CDR3 spans 14 residues. The V gene lost 4 bases and the J gene lost 6 bases, with 14 bases spanning the gap. The CDR3: CASSWTGGGDTQYF. The DNA for the CDR3 is TGTGCCAGCAGCTGGACAGGCGGGGGGGATACGCAGTATTTT.

The chain links TRBV5-5 to TRBJ1-1; tentatively, D is TRBD1 (5 bases). V was cut by 3 bases and J by 2 bases, with 23 bases left in between. Germline CDR1 and CDR2: SGHKS and YYEKEE (reference sequence). This CDR3 spans 18 amino acids. The CDR3 coding sequence is TGTGCCAGCAGCTCCCACACGACAGCGTGGGGACTCAACACTGAAGCTTTCTTT. It encodes CASSSHTTAWGLNTEAFF.

This chain uses TRBV28 with TRBJ1-1, with a possible D match to TRBD1 (6 bases). The CDR3 runs 14 residues. The germline V gene encodes CDR1 MDHEN and CDR2 SYDVKM. The germline V and J ends were trimmed by 2 bases and 8 bases, with 15 bases remaining between them. The CDR3 loop reads CASSLGGVPPEAFF. As DNA, the CDR3 is TGTGCCAGCAGTTTAGGGGGCGTGCCCCCAGAAGCTTTCTTT.

The rearrangement links TRBV5-1 to TRBJ1-5; 8 bases align to TRBD1. V shed 2 bases and J 7 bases; nucleotides not matched to a gene: 11. Germline CDR1 SGHRS, CDR2 YFSETQ. The CDR3 extends over 16 amino acids. The DNA for the CDR3 is TGCGCCAGCAGCTTAGACGGACAGGGTGAAGAACAGCCCCAGCATTTT. Its protein product is CASSLDGQGEEQPQHF. Full variable domain (outside the CDR3, taken from reference TRBV5-1 and TRBJ1-5): KAGVTQTPRYLIKTRGQQVTLSCSPISGHRSVSWYQQTPGQGLQFLFEYFSETQRNKGNFPGRFSGRQFSNSRSEMNVSTLELGDSALYLCASSLDGQGEEQPQHFGDGTRLSIL.

The rearrangement uses TRBV7-3 and TRBJ2-2; D might be TRBD1 (6 bases). CDR1 and CDR2 from the germline V gene are SGHTA and FQGTGA. The ends were cut back, 5 bases at V and 5 bases at J, with 12 bases in the middle. The CDR3 loop spans 14 amino acids. CDR3 nucleotides: TGTGCCAGCAGCGCCGTCAGGGGAACCGGGGAGCTGTTTTTT. Protein: CASSAVRGTGELFF.

V is TRBV6-4 and J is TRBJ2-3; the match to TRBD2 covers 8 bases. The CDR3 loop spans 15 amino acids. J was trimmed by 1 base and V by 11 bases; bases with no gene match: 11. Germline CDR1 MRHNA, CDR2 SNTAGT. DNA of the CDR3: TGTGCCGGCCAAGTTGCCGGGGGGGGCACAGATACGCAGTATTTT. The encoded protein is CAGQVAGGGTDTQYF.

V gene TRBV6-5 combines with J gene TRBJ1-5; possible D gene TRBD1, 5 bases. Germline CDR1 MNHEY, CDR2 SVGAGI. CDR3 size: 14 residues. The germline V and J ends were trimmed by 11 bases and 9 bases, with 23 bases remaining between them. The CDR3 sequence is CARPTGLTAGPQHF. CDR3 nucleotides: TGTGCCCGTCCGACGGGACTCACCGCGGGGCCCCAGCATTTT.

V usage is TRBV5-1 and J usage is TRBJ2-5; the D is unclear. V gave up 3 bases and J gave up 1 base, with 13 bases separating them. Germline CDR1 reads SGHRS; CDR2 reads YFSETQ. The CDR3 sequence is 15 residues long. The CDR3 protein is CASSSGDLSQETQYF. The CDR3 nucleotides are TGCGCCAGCAGCTCCGGTGACCTATCCCAAGAGACCCAGTACTTC.

This chain joins TRBV6-5 and TRBJ1-2, with D possibly TRBD1 on 6 matching bases. Germline V gene lookup returns CDR1 MNHEY and CDR2 SVGAGI. CDR3 size: 14 residues. The germline V and J ends were trimmed by 4 bases and 4 bases, with 13 bases remaining between them. The CDR3 coding sequence is TGTGCCAGCAGTTCCACCCAGGGGTCCTATGGCTACACCTTC. This translates into CASSSTQGSYGYTF.

The V gene is TRBV7-9, the J gene TRBJ2-1; 7 bases fit TRBD2. The germline CDR1 and CDR2 sequences are SEHNR and FQNEAQ (reference sequence). With V trimmed by 5 bases and J by 6 bases, 10 bases remained unmatched. This CDR3 has 15 residues. CDR3 amino acids: CASSPLGWGGNEQFF. In DNA, the CDR3 is TGTGCCAGCAGCCCCTTGGGGTGGGGGGGCAATGAGCAGTTCTTC.

V usage is TRBV5-1 and J usage is TRBJ2-7; either TRBD1 or TRBD2 may fit D (7 bases each). Per the germline V gene, CDR1 is SGHRS and CDR2 is YFSETQ. Trimming took off 1 base at V and 4 bases at J, with 12 bases between the two ends. This CDR3 has 14 amino acids. CDR3 in amino acids: CASSLSQGGYEQYF. CDR3 bases: TGCGCCAGCAGCTTGTCTCAGGGGGGGTACGAGCAGTACTTC. Combining the CDR3 with reference TRBV5-1 and TRBJ2-7 gives the whole variable domain KAGVTQTPRYLIKTRGQQVTLSCSPISGHRSVSWYQQTPGQGLQFLFEYFSETQRNKGNFPGRFSGRQFSNSRSEMNVSTLELGDSALYLCASSLSQGGYEQYFGPGTRLTVT.

This clone has a single count. The chain couples TRBV19 to TRBJ2-3, with D possibly TRBD2 on 5 matching bases. CDR1 is LNHDA and CDR2 is SQIVND in the germline V gene (reference sequence). The CDR3 covers 15 residues. V shed 2 bases and J shed 4 bases, with 13 bases lying between them. CDR3 loop: CASSIRGMESDTQYF. DNA for the CDR3: TGTGCCAGTAGTATACGGGGTATGGAGTCAGATACGCAGTATTTT.

This chain links TRBV18 with TRBJ2-3; perhaps D is TRBD1 or TRBD2 (6 bases each). CDR1 and CDR2 from the germline V gene are KGHSH and LQKENI. Trimming took off 4 bases at V and 3 bases at J, with 11 bases between the two ends. The CDR3 runs 14 residues. The chain's CDR3 is CASSRGAGTDTQYF. For the CDR3, the DNA is TGTGCCAGCTCACGGGGGGCCGGGACAGATACGCAGTATTTT.

The rearrangement joins TRBV19 to TRBJ2-1, with D perhaps matching TRBD2 (5 bases). Trimming removed 5 bases from V and 6 bases from J, with 17 bases in between. This CDR3 contains 15 residues. CDR1 LNHDA and CDR2 SQIVND come from the germline V gene (reference sequence). The CDR3 bases are TGTGCCAGTAGTCGCGGACTCGTAGATGGCAATGAGCAGTTCTTC. Its translation is CASSRGLVDGNEQFF.

This clone was observed a single time. The CDR3 DNA reads TGTGCCAGCAGCCAAGAAGGCCACGAGCAGTACTTC. Translated, it gives CASSQEGHEQYF. The chain recombines TRBV3-1 (or the pseudogene TRBV3-2) with TRBJ2-7, with D hard to call. Trimming left V 0 bases short and J 5 bases short, with 5 bases between. The CDR3 consists of 12 residues. Germline V gives CDR1 LGHDT, CDR2 YNNKEL (reference sequence).

The CDR3 region is CASSLSDRADGGYTF. CDR3 sequence (DNA): TGTGCCAGCAGTTTATCGGACAGGGCCGATGGTGGCTACACCTTC. The chain has TRBV27 and TRBJ1-2, with TRBD1 matching over 8 bases. Germline-derived CDR1 and CDR2 are MNHEY and SMNVEV (reference sequence). This CDR3 contains 15 residues. V lost 0 bases, J lost 7 bases, and 7 bases stayed unmatched.